This record concerns one T cell receptor beta chain sequence. The study drew participants aged about 18 to 89 years from roughly 25 US areas. This sample was included in a study of blood T cell repertoires in COVID-19. Study as a whole: From the United States, Italy and Spain came samples of acute and convalescent COVID-19. PBMCs, B-cell-depleted T cells, or T cells were the source of the cDNA or gDNA that made up the material.

Original handling: The assay estimated nucleated cells by amplifying reference gene primers. Clones were read by immunoSEQ multiplex PCR, and TCRdb kept only the in-frame ones, dropping some. Clone size and V and J calls were adopted from that table, with D and trimming inferred from the DNA. Here the sample spans 300,000 to 400,000 clones, roughly 88% being singletons. Sequences were obtained from PBMCs or T cells enriched from blood (not recorded which). This TCR derives from a woman aged 25-40 years with acute COVID-19.

DNA of the CDR3: TGCGCCAGCAGCTTTTGGGGGGACCCCAATCAGCCCCAGCATTTT. Translating gives CASSFWGDPNQPQHF. The gene calls are TRBV5-1 and TRBJ1-5; a weak D match, TRBD1 (5 bases). The germline V and J ends were trimmed by 2 bases and 3 bases, with 12 bases remaining between them. The CDR3 is made up of 15 amino acids. Germline V gives CDR1 SGHRS, CDR2 YFSETQ. Full variable domain (missing parts from reference TRBV5-1 and TRBJ1-5): KAGVTQTPRYLIKTRGQQVTLSCSPISGHRSVSWYQQTPGQGLQFLFEYFSETQRNKGNFPGRFSGRQFSNSRSEMNVSTLELGDSALYLCASSFWGDPNQPQHFGDGTRLSIL.